This TCR beta chain was retrieved from a study of naive and memory T cell subsets (TCRdb year 2017). Study-wide context: An open-source, UMI-based TCR alpha and beta sequencing pipeline was applied to sorted naive and memory peripheral blood T cell subsets. RNA was DNase-treated and reverse transcribed with TCR constant-region primers, mostly using SuperScript III. The functional CMV T cell responses agreed completely with IgG serology results.

TCR alpha and beta chain libraries were amplified separately from the second PCR step onward. To determine each donor's CMV status, fresh PBMCs were stimulated overnight with CMV viral lysate, and IFNgamma production from CD4+ T cells was then assessed. CD4 T cells were positively selected with Miltenyi beads, followed by positive selection of CD8 T cells from the CD4-negative fraction. Cells were stained for CD3, CD4, CD8, CD45RA, CD27 and a live/dead dye and were sorted on a BD Aria II into four subsets based on CD45RA and CD27. Blood came from a few healthy volunteers, each fractionated into CD4 and CD8 T cells and then into four differentiation subsets. About 120 ml of peripheral blood was drawn per donor, and PBMC were isolated by Ficoll-Paque PLUS density-gradient centrifugation. The sorted cells were lysed in RLT buffer, after which RNA was extracted using a Qiagen RNeasy kit and kept at -80 degrees C.

Taken from cysteine to phenylalanine, the CDR3 has 17 residues. CDR3 DNA is the only sequence kept; it has 51 bases, read in frame from the first base. In the germline V gene, CDR1 corresponds to KGHSH and CDR2 to LQKENI. V was cut back by 2 bases and J by 3 bases, leaving a gap of 17 bases between them. This clonotype was seen repeatedly, ten times or more. The target of this receptor is not known. Qualities for individual bases were not recorded, and no much larger clone is one base off. The library came from UMI-ligation and nested PCR. An equimolar mix of two oligonucleotides covering both TRBC1 and TRBC2 was used as the beta constant-region primer. A single-stranded oligonucleotide carrying the SP2 primer and a 12-nucleotide UMI was ligated to the 3' end of the cDNA by T4 RNA ligase 1. The ligated cDNA went through four rounds of PCR with nested alpha and beta constant-region primers together with the SP2 primer. The ligation reaction was kept at 16 degrees C for roughly 18-24 hours. PCR2 was typically run as a SYBR Green qPCR and stopped at a predetermined threshold to prevent over-amplification. All purifications after the first were performed with Agencourt AMPure XP magnetic beads. Library amounts were measured by Qubit and library quality was assessed on a TapeStation, where the main peak was expected at around 650 bp. The pooled libraries were sequenced on an Illumina MiSeq using v2 2x251 paired-end kits, which usually yielded 1-2 million reads per sample. Each sample was pooled at about 4.2 nM, and about 5-8% PhiX was included to help cluster recognition. Under the source paper's analysis protocol: Using tag matching that tolerated one base-pair mismatch, Decombinator assigned V and J genes to FASTQ reads that had been processed by Demultiplexor. UMIs were used by Collapsinator to correct both sequencing errors and frequency errors arising from PCR heterogeneity. CDR3Translator translated TCRs and extracted CDR3s from the conserved cysteine to the FGXG phenylalanine, flagging non-productive sequences. Gini, Shannon entropy and inverse Simpson indices were calculated on repertoires subsampled to equal numbers of UMI-defined TCRs. Within the linear range, a power law was fitted to clonotype abundance distributions using maximum likelihood. Similar UMI counts, unique TCR numbers and clonal distributions were obtained with the pipeline and with MIGEC on one naive CD8 sample. A set of some 7,600 CMV-associated CDR3 sequences, compiled from VDJdb and a published dataset, was used to search the repertoires. The raw public reads went through TCRdb reprocessing: fastp at Q25, MiXCR clone calling, in-frame beta chains kept. CDR3 protein duplicates are merged, each entry listing the most common genes and DNA. It is TCRdb's table, rather than the study itself, that gives the V and J calls and clone size. Counted in this sample were around 90,000 distinct CDR3 sequences; 7% to 7.5% of them appeared once. The ten largest clones capture 1.6% of the sample.

The paper as a whole reports these results and caveats: No ground truth was available to validate the repertoire findings for the naive and memory subsets. Once error correction was done, more than 85% of naive TCR sequences showed up just once, which made the naive abundance distributions much steeper than those of the memory subsets. The abundance of TCRs followed a power law with an exponent that differed between naive and memory subsets yet stayed consistent across the three individuals. Single alpha or beta chain sequences, rather than paired alpha/beta receptors, were used to define clonotypes. RNA-based TCR counts may be affected by expression changes linked to T cell activation and differentiation. Gini index rose and Shannon and inverse Simpson diversity fell from naive through CM, EM and EMRA in both CD4 and CD8 cells.

This sequence originates from a human donor in good health. The rearrangement joined TRBV18 to TRBJ1-3, with no confidently assigned D gene. Sequenced input: central memory CD4+ T cells from blood. The cell subset or site label of this sample denotes: central memory, CD45RA- CD27+. The encoded CDR3 is CASSPARGNQLGNTIYF. The bases are TGTGCCAGCTCACCAGCAAGAGGTAATCAGCTTGGAAACACCATATATTTT.